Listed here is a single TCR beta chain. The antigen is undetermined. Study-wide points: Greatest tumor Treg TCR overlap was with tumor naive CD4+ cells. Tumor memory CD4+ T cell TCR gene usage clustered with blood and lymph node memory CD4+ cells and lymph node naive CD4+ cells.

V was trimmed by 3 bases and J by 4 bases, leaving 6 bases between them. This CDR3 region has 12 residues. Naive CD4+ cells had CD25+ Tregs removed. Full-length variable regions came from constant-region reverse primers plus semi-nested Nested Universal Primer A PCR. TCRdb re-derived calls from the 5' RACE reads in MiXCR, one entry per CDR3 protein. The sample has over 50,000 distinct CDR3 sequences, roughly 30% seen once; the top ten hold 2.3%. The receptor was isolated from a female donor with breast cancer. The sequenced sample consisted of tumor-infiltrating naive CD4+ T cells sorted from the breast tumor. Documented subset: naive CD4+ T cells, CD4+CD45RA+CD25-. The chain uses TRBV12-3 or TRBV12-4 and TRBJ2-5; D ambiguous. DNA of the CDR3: TGTGCCAGCAGTTTTCTCTCAGAGACCCAGTACTTC. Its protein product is CASSFLSETQYF.